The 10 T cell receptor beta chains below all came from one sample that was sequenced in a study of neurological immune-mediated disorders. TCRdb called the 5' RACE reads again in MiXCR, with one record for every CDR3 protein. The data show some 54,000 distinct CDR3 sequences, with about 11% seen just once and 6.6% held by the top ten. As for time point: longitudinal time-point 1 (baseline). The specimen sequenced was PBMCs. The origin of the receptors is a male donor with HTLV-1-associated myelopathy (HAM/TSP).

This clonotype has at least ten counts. The CDR3 region is CAISDPGARTEAFF. The CDR3 nucleotides read TGTGCCATCAGTGACCCAGGGGCTAGAACTGAAGCTTTCTTT. This chain joins TRBV10-3 and TRBJ1-1, with D perhaps TRBD1 (6 bases). The CDR3 is 14 residues long. CDR1 and CDR2 from the germline V gene are ENHRY and SYGVKD. The V and J ends lost 3 bases and 5 bases respectively, with 13 bases between them.

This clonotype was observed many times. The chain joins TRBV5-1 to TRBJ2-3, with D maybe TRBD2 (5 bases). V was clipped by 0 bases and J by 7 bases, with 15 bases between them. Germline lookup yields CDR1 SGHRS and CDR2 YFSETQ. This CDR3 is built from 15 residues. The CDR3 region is CASSLVAGQRNTQYF. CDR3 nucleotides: TGCGCCAGCAGCTTGGTTGCGGGCCAGAGGAATACGCAGTATTTT.

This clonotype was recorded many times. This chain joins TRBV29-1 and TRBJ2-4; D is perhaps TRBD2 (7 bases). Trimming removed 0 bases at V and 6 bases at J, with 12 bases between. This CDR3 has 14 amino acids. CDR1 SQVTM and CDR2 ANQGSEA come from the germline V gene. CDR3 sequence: CSVEDRGAVNIQYF. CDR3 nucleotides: TGCAGCGTTGAAGATCGGGGGGCGGTAAACATTCAGTACTTC.

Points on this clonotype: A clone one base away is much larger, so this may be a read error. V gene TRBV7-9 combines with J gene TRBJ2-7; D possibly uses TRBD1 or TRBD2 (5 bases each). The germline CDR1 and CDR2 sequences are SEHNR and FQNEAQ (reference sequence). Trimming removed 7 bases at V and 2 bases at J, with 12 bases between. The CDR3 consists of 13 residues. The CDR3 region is CASTRDGTYEQYF. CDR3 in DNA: TGTGCCAGCACCAGGGACGGGACCTACGAGCAGTACTTC.

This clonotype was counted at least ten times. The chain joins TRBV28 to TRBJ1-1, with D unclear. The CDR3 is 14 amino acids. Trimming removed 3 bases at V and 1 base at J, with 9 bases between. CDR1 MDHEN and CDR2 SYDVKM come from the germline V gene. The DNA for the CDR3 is TGTGCCAGCAGTTTTACAGCGAGGAACACTGAAGCTTTCTTT. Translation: CASSFTARNTEAFF.

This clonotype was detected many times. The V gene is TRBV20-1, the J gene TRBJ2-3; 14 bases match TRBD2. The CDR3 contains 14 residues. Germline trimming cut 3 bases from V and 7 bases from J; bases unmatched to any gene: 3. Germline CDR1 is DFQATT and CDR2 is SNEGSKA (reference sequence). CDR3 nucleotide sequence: TGCAGTGCTAGGACTAGCGGGGGGGCTAATACGCAGTATTTT. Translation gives CSARTSGGANTQYF.

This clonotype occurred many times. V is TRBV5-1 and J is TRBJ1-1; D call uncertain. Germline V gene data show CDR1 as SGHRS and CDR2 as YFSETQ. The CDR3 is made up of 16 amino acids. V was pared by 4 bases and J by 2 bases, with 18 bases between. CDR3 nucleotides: TGCGCCAGCAGCCCACTAAGTCCTAACTTAAACACTGAAGCTTTCTTT. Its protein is CASSPLSPNLNTEAFF.

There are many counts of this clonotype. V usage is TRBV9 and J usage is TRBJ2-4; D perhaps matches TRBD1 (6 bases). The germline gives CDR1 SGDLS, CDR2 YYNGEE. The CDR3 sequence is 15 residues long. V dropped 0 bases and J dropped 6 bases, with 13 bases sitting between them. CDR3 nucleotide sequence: TGTGCCAGCAGCGTAGCTCAGGGGATGACAAACATTCAGTACTTC. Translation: CASSVAQGMTNIQYF.

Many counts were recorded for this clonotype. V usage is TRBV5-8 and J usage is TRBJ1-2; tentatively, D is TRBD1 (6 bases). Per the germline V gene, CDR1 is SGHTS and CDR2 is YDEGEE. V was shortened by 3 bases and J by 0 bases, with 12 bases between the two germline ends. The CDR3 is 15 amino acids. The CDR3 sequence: CASSSDSRSNYGYTF. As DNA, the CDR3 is TGTGCCAGCAGCTCGGACAGCCGTTCTAACTATGGCTACACCTTC.

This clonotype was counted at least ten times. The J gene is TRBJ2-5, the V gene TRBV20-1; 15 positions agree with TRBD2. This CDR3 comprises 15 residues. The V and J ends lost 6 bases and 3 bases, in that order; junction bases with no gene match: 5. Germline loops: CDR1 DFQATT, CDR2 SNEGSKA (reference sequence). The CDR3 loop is CSAKGLAGGKETQYF. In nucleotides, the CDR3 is TGCAGTGCCAAGGGACTAGCGGGGGGTAAAGAGACCCAGTACTTC.